This T cell receptor beta chain was identified in a study of monozygotic twins with cystic fibrosis. Study-wide results and limits: In this small cohort, shared CDR3 numbers showed no association with age, concordance or disease severity.

Germline-derived CDR1 and CDR2 are GTSNPN and SVGIG (reference sequence). The germline V and J ends were trimmed by 5 bases and 7 bases, with 20 bases remaining between them. The CDR3 covers 14 residues. The method was immunoSEQ multiplex PCR; TCRdb's version includes in-frame clones alone and lacks a portion of them. The table shows about 21,000 clones, with 75% to 95% occurring only once. To note about this clone: The antigen remains unidentified.

The TCR sequence derives from a girl aged 2-10 years with cystic fibrosis. The V call is TRBV30, the J call TRBJ1-1; a weak D match, TRBD1 (6 bases). Sequenced: blood. This CDR3 reads CAWARGGVRHEAFF. In nucleotides, the CDR3 is TGTGCCTGGGCCAGGGGTGGGGTCCGGCATGAAGCTTTCTTT.